Listed below are T cell receptor beta chains from one sample, sequenced in a study of T cells after posttransplantation cyclophosphamide. Measured with immunoSEQ multiplex PCR; TCRdb has only the in-frame clones, and not every one. In the table there are 6,500 or so clones, about 80% of which are singletons. The sample was CD8+ T cells sorted from PBMCs, taken approximately 1,300 days after allogeneic stem cell transplant with posttransplant cyclophosphamide. Source of these receptors: a female patient aged 50-59 years who received an allogeneic stem cell transplant from a related donor, was CMV-positive, and had no GVHD. Certain T cells may be donor cells from the graft. CDR3s include the opening cysteine and the closing phenylalanine or tryptophan. The order of the fields is clone size, V gene, J gene, D gene, CDR3 protein, CDR3 DNA. A D gene is named only where the DNA matches it firmly. Expanded clones are given a class, and other clones once, few, many or no size at all.

NA	TRBV27	TRBJ1-5	NA	CASRGLYSNQPQHF	TGTGCCAGCCGGGGTTTGTATAGCAATCAGCCCCAGCATTTT
once	TRBV5-6	TRBJ2-5	NA	CASSFGDHLQTQYF	TGTGCCAGCAGCTTCGGAGACCACCTCCAGACCCAGTACTTC
few	TRBV28	TRBJ2-1	TRBD1	CASSFGTGRYEQFF	TGTGCCAGCAGTTTTGGGACAGGGAGGTATGAGCAGTTCTTC
NA	TRBV28	TRBJ1-1	TRBD1	CASSFHPGQGIGYTEAFF	TGTGCCAGCAGTTTCCATCCGGGACAGGGAATTGGGTACACTGAAGCTTTCTTT
NA	TRBV4-1	TRBJ1-1	TRBD1	CASSPTKGQGWRTEAFF	TGCGCCAGCAGTCCCACTAAGGGACAGGGATGGAGGACTGAAGCTTTCTTT
medium-sized	TRBV28	TRBJ1-5	NA	CASSSIQGEPQHF	TGTGCCAGCAGTTCCATACAGGGCGAGCCCCAGCATTTT
NA	TRBV5-6	TRBJ1-5	NA	CASSLDRGQPQHF	TGTGCCAGCAGCTTGGACCGGGGTCAGCCCCAGCATTTT
NA	TRBV13	TRBJ2-5	NA	CASSLSNREETQYF	TGTGCCAGCAGCTTATCTAACAGGGAAGAGACCCAGTACTTC
once	TRBV6-1	TRBJ2-1	NA	CASSDGIDNEQFF	TGTGCCAGCAGTGACGGGATCGACAATGAGCAGTTCTTC
NA	TRBV7-3	TRBJ1-1	TRBD1	CASSLGGQVFRNTEAFF	TGTGCCAGCAGCCTAGGGGGACAGGTTTTTAGGAACACTGAAGCTTTCTTT
NA	TRBV27	TRBJ2-1	NA	CASSLRQVNNEQFF	TGTGCCAGCAGTTTAAGACAGGTTAACAATGAGCAGTTCTTC
NA	TRBV6-5	TRBJ1-2	NA	CASSRSDSYGYTF	TGTGCCAGCAGCCGATCCGACAGCTATGGCTACACCTTC
NA	TRBV11-2	TRBJ2-7	TRBD2	CASSLAPTSGTYEQYF	TGTGCCAGCAGCTTAGCCCCGACTAGCGGAACCTACGAGCAGTACTTC
once	TRBV9	TRBJ1-2	NA	CASSVVSYGYTF	TGTGCCAGCAGCGTAGTATCCTATGGCTACACCTTC
NA	TRBV7-2	TRBJ2-7	TRBD2	CASSFTSGITYEQYF	TGTGCCAGCAGCTTTACTAGCGGAATTACCTACGAGCAGTACTTC
NA	TRBV18	TRBJ1-2	TRBD1	CASSDRGRLHGYTF	TGTGCCAGCTCAGACAGGGGGCGGTTACATGGCTACACCTTC
NA	TRBV7-6	TRBJ2-7	NA	CASSLYREFPYEQYF	TGTGCCAGCAGCTTATACAGGGAGTTTCCCTACGAGCAGTACTTC
NA	TRBV5-5	TRBJ2-7	TRBD2	CASDEWGGTYEQYF	TGTGCCAGCGACGAATGGGGGGGGACCTACGAGCAGTACTTC
NA	TRBV27	TRBJ1-1	TRBD1	CASSVGGLYTEAFF	TGTGCCAGCAGTGTAGGGGGCTTATACACTGAAGCTTTCTTT
NA	TRBV27	TRBJ1-1	NA	CASSLTGGGNTEAFF	TGTGCCAGCAGTTTAACGGGGGGAGGGAACACTGAAGCTTTCTTT
NA	TRBV27	TRBJ2-2	NA	CASSLPGTGELFF	TGTGCCAGCAGTTTGCCGGGAACCGGGGAGCTGTTTTTT
NA	TRBV5-4	TRBJ1-1	TRBD1	CASSHLTGGLTSAFF	TGTGCCAGCAGTCACCTGACAGGGGGCTTGACGTCGGCTTTCTTT
NA	TRBV9	TRBJ2-5	NA	CASSVDAGKQETQYF	TGTGCCAGCAGCGTAGATGCGGGGAAACAAGAGACCCAGTACTTC
NA	TRBV10-3	TRBJ1-5	NA	CAISEALVVLSNQPQHF	TGTGCCATCAGTGAGGCGCTCGTGGTATTAAGCAATCAGCCCCAGCATTTT
NA	TRBV6-5	TRBJ2-2	TRBD1	CASSYSTGERTGELFF	TGTGCCAGCAGTTACTCTACAGGGGAGAGGACCGGGGAGCTGTTTTTT
NA	TRBV27	TRBJ2-5	TRBD1	CASSTGTGGTRETQYF	TGTGCCAGCAGTACAGGGACAGGGGGAACTAGGGAGACCCAGTACTTC
few	TRBV4-1	TRBJ2-3	NA	CASSQDKSPSTGTDTQYF	TGCGCCAGCAGCCAAGATAAGAGCCCGAGTACGGGCACAGATACGCAGTATTTT
NA	TRBV13	TRBJ2-7	TRBD1	CASSLPGQSYEQYF	TGTGCCAGCAGCTTACCGGGACAGAGCTACGAGCAGTACTTC
NA	TRBV5-6	TRBJ2-7	NA	CASSFGLSYEQYF	TGTGCCAGCAGCTTTGGACTAAGCTACGAGCAGTACTTC